Below are 4 T cell receptor beta chains sequenced from a single sample in a study of blood T cells in healthy people across ages. PCR was performed a second time for roughly 7 to 11 cycles using a sample-barcoded 5' primer and a J-beta primer mix. TCRdb analysed the 5' RACE reads with MiXCR anew, one entry per CDR3 protein. The sample gives about 940,000 distinct CDR3 sequences, about 44% of which show up once; 13% is in the top ten. The sequenced sample consisted of blood. Receptor source: a man aged 25 to 40 in good health.

The V and J genes are TRBV27 and TRBJ1-5; maybe TRBD1 (6 bases). Trimming took off 4 bases at V and 7 bases at J, with 26 bases between the two ends. The CDR3 covers 18 residues. Germline CDR1 and CDR2: MNHEY and SMNVEV (reference sequence). The CDR3 is CASSSRGGGAVLRQPQHF. The CDR3, as DNA: TGTGCCAGCAGTTCTCGCGGGGGGGGCGCGGTATTACGGCAGCCCCAGCATTTT.

This clonotype was seen a handful of times. The genes are TRBV28 and TRBJ1-2; D unresolved. V lost 4 bases, J lost 5 bases, and 8 bases lay in between. This CDR3 region has 12 residues. Per the germline V gene, CDR1 is MDHEN and CDR2 is SYDVKM. The CDR3 protein is CASSSSEYGYTF. The CDR3 bases are TGTGCCAGCAGTTCATCAGAGTATGGCTACACCTTC.

V usage is TRBV6-1 and J usage is TRBJ2-1; D ambiguous. The CDR3 is made up of 13 amino acids. Per the germline V gene, CDR1 is MNHNS and CDR2 is SASEGT. The V and J ends lost 5 bases and 5 bases respectively, with 10 bases between them. CDR3 region: CASSPEWNNEQFF. The CDR3 DNA sequence: TGTGCCAGCAGTCCCGAGTGGAACAATGAGCAGTTCTTC.

The chain has TRBV7-9 and TRBJ2-5; 10 bases are a match to TRBD2. V lost 6 bases and J lost 2; bases outside the gene matches: 9. Germline CDR1 is SEHNR and CDR2 is FQNEAQ (reference sequence). The CDR3 covers 16 residues. The CDR3 DNA follows: TGTGCCAGCAGAGGTTGGCTAGCGGGGGAACAAGAGACCCAGTACTTC. Protein sequence: CASRGWLAGEQETQYF.